These 17 T cell receptor beta chains came from one sample sequenced in a study of blood T cell repertoires in COVID-19. Using immunoSEQ multiplex PCR, the repertoire was profiled, and TCRdb retains in-frame clones only, with some absent. This sample has under 200,000 clones, with around four fifths found just once. Input material: peripheral blood. These receptors were taken from a woman in her sixties or seventies with COVID-19, enrolled during active disease.

The gene calls are TRBV3-1 (or the pseudogene TRBV3-2) and TRBJ1-2; the D is unclear. Germline V gives CDR1 LGHDT, CDR2 YNNKEL (reference sequence). Trimming shortened V by 0 bases and J by 7 bases, and 9 bases separated the two germline ends. CDR3 length equals 13 residues. CDR3 sequence reads: CASSQDLRAGYTF. The CDR3 region has the DNA TGTGCCAGCAGCCAAGATTTGCGCGCTGGCTACACCTTC.

This sequence joins TRBV7-9 and TRBJ1-4; maybe TRBD1 (6 bases). Germline V gene sequence: CDR1 SEHNR, CDR2 FQNEAQ (reference sequence). This CDR3 region has 12 residues. The V end was cut by 8 bases, the J end by 4 bases, with 8 bases between. CDR3 region: CASQGINEKLFF. CDR3 DNA sequence: TGTGCCAGCCAGGGGATTAATGAAAAACTGTTTTTT. Together with reference TRBV7-9 and TRBJ1-4, the CDR3 gives the full variable domain: DTGVSQNPRHKITKRGQNVTFRCDPISEHNRLYWYRQTLGQGPEFLTYFQNEAQLEKSRLLSDRFSAERPKGSFSTLEIQRTEQGDSAMYLCASQGINEKLFFGSGTQLSVL.

CDR3 in amino acids: CASSETGFSSYEQYV. The CDR3 DNA reads as TGTGCCAGCAGCGAAACAGGTTTTAGCTCCTACGAGCAGTACGTC. This chain uses TRBV6-2 or TRBV6-3 with TRBJ2-7; the D gene is possibly TRBD1 (5 bases). Germline CDR1 is MNHEY and CDR2 is SVGEGT. The CDR3 is made up of 15 amino acids. V was clipped by 6 bases and J by 0 bases, with 15 bases between them.

The chain carries TRBV29-1 and TRBJ1-1; 8 bases fit TRBD1. The ends lost 6 bases at V and 5 bases at J; junction bases unmatched: 14. The germline gives CDR1 SQVTM, CDR2 ANQGSEA. CDR3 length equals 15 residues. As DNA, the CDR3 is TGCAGCGTGGGGGGTTGGACAGGGAAAAATACTGAAGCTTTCTTT. Residues: CSVGGWTGKNTEAFF.

V gene TRBV14 combines with J gene TRBJ2-5, with a tentative D call TRBD2 (6 bases). CDR1 and CDR2 (germline): SGHDN, FVKESK. The CDR3 loop spans 12 amino acids. V was pared by 0 bases and J by 8 bases, with 7 bases between. For the CDR3, the DNA is TGTGCCAGCAGCCAAGAGGGACTCACCCAGTACTTC. Protein sequence: CASSQEGLTQYF.

V usage is TRBV27 and J usage is TRBJ2-7, with TRBD1 matching over 8 bases. CDR3 length: 16 amino acids. V shed 2 bases and J 7 bases; nucleotides not matched to a gene: 13. Germline values: CDR1 MNHEY, CDR2 SMNVEV (reference sequence). CDR3 sequence: CASSLRWQGALMEQYF. In nucleotides, the CDR3 is TGTGCCAGCAGTTTAAGGTGGCAGGGGGCCCTAATGGAGCAGTACTTC.

The table lists this clone with many counts. The chain links TRBV2 to TRBJ2-5; 10 nucleotides agree with TRBD2. The junction had 9 bases not matched to a gene; V was cut back by 6 bases and J by 5 bases. Germline CDR1 SNHLY, CDR2 FYNNEI. This CDR3 spans 15 amino acids. CDR3 bases: TGTGCCAGCAGGGCCCAACTAGCGGGACACGAGACCCAGTACTTC. Its translation is CASRAQLAGHETQYF.

V usage is TRBV19 and J usage is TRBJ1-5; 7 bases agree with TRBD1. The CDR3 has 15 residues. Trimming at V came to 7 bases and at J to 2 bases, leaving 8 bases not matched to a gene. The germline V gene encodes CDR1 LNHDA and CDR2 SQIVND (reference sequence). In DNA form, the CDR3 reads TGTGCCAGTACCCCGACAGGGCTTGGCAATCAGCCCCAGCATTTT. Amino acids: CASTPTGLGNQPQHF.

V is TRBV11-2 and J is TRBJ2-1, with 9 bases matching TRBD2. The CDR3 spans 15 residues. The J segment lost 6 bases and the V segment lost 3 bases, leaving 6 bases of the junction unmatched. CDR1 is SGHAT, CDR2 FQNNGV, per germline. CDR3 in DNA: TGTGCCAGCAGCTTCCGGACTAGCGACATCAATGAGCAGTTCTTC. Translation: CASSFRTSDINEQFF. The full variable domain, completed using reference TRBV11-2 and TRBJ2-1, is EAGVAQSPRYKIIEKRQSVAFWCNPISGHATLYWYQQILGQGPKLLIQFQNNGVVDDSQLPKDRFSAERLKGVDSTLKIQPAKLEDSAVYLCASSFRTSDINEQFFGPGTRLTVL.

The rearrangement joins TRBV28 to TRBJ2-1; 12 nucleotides match TRBD1. The CDR3 runs 16 residues. V lost 4 bases and J lost 7; bases outside the gene matches: 8. The germline V gene encodes CDR1 MDHEN and CDR2 SYDVKM. CDR3 in DNA: TGTGCCAGCAGTTCTAAGGGACAGGGGGCGTGGAATGAGCAGTTCTTC. Its protein is CASSSKGQGAWNEQFF.

The chain uses TRBV7-9 and TRBJ1-1, with a possible D match to TRBD1 (5 bases). The CDR3 is 14 residues long. The V gene lost 2 bases and the J gene lost 1 base, with 8 bases spanning the gap. Germline-derived CDR1 and CDR2 are SEHNR and FQNEAQ (reference sequence). CDR3 in amino acids: CASSLIGGNTEAFF. In DNA form, the CDR3 reads TGTGCCAGCAGCTTAATCGGGGGGAACACTGAAGCTTTCTTT.

The chain uses TRBV27 and TRBJ2-7, with TRBD2 identical over 7 bases. From germline, CDR1 is MNHEY and CDR2 SMNVEV (reference sequence). Losses at the gene ends were 6 bases for V and 6 bases for J; bases not matched to a gene: 11. The CDR3 runs 14 residues. The CDR3 coding sequence is TGTGCCAGCAGGGGACGGGGAGGGCCAGGCGAGCAGTACTTC. This translates into CASRGRGGPGEQYF.

The rearrangement uses TRBV30 and TRBJ1-1, with 7 positions matching TRBD1. The germline CDR1 and CDR2 sequences are GTSNPN and SVGIG (reference sequence). The CDR3 runs to 14 residues. The trim removed 5 bases at V and 4 bases at J, leaving 10 bases unmatched. CDR3 DNA sequence: TGTGCCTGGGACAGGGCCTCGTTCGGCACTGAAGCTTTCTTT. It encodes CAWDRASFGTEAFF.

The CDR3 DNA reads as TGTGCCAGCAGTTACTCGACAGGGGCCATGAACACTGAAGCTTTCTTT. Residues: CASSYSTGAMNTEAFF. J is TRBJ1-1 and V is TRBV6-5, with 8 bases identical to TRBD1. CDR3 size: 16 residues. Looked up from germline, CDR1 is MNHEY and CDR2 is SVGAGI. Trimming cost V 0 bases and J 0 bases; bases outside gene matches: 3.

The genes are TRBV29-1 and TRBJ1-1; D is perhaps TRBD1 (5 bases). Germline-derived CDR1 and CDR2 are SQVTM and ANQGSEA. Between the trimmed V and J ends, which lost 8 bases and 8 bases, there was a span of 15 bases. This CDR3 contains 11 residues. The CDR3 bases are TGCAGCCCCGGGGGGAATGACGAAGCTTTCTTT. It yields the protein CSPGGNDEAFF. Supplemented by reference TRBV29-1 and TRBJ1-1, the full variable domain reads SAVISQKPSRDICQRGTSLTIQCQVDSQVTMMFWYRQQPGQSLTLIATANQGSEATYESGFVIDKFPISRPNLTFSTLTVSNMSPEDSSIYLCSPGGNDEAFFGQGTRLTVV.

The table lists this clone with a count of one. The chain couples TRBV15 to TRBJ2-7; TRBD2 aligns across 12 bases. The trim removed 4 bases at V and 6 bases at J, leaving 1 base unmatched. The CDR3 runs to 13 residues. Germline V gene data show CDR1 as LNHNV and CDR2 as YYDKDF (reference sequence). The CDR3, as DNA: TGTGCCACCAGCACGGGACTAGCGGGCGAGCAGTACGTC. It is translated as CATSTGLAGEQYV.

The chain recombines TRBV2 with TRBJ1-2; 9 bases fit TRBD1. V trimming: 4 bases; J trimming: 4 bases; junction bases outside the gene matches: 4. Per germline, CDR1 SNHLY and CDR2 FYNNEI. CDR3 size: 14 residues. The CDR3 loop is CASSGGQGIYGYTF. The CDR3 coding sequence is TGTGCCAGCAGTGGGGGACAGGGAATCTATGGCTACACCTTC.